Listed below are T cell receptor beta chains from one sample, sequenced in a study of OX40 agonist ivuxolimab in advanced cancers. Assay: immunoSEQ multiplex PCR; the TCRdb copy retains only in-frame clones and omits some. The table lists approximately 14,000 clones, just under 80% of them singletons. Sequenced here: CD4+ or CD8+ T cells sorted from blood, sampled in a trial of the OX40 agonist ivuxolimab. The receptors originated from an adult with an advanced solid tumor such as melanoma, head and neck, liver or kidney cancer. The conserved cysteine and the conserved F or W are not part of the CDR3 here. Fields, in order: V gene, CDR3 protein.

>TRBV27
ASKPDGGTSREQY
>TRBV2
ADRRASTQY
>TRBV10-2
ASSEWSSHNEQF
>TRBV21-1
ASSKVRASGPYEQY
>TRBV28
ASGLAGLGELF
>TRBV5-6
ASSEAWAGGYT
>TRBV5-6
ASSLVPANEQF
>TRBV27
ASSFGTGPQETQY
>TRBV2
ASSSITSNYGYT
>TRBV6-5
ASRTAWLAIDTQY
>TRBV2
ASSGLPEQY
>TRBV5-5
ASSLWGTNTEAF
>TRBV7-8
ASSFSRGLGLYEQY
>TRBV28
ASSFFRGRSSYEQY
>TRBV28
ASSPSGHTQETQY
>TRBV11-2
ASSPVGTGELF
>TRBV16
ASSQWATGNEQF
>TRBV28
ASSPSWDGNQPQH
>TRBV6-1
ASRLAGAYEQY
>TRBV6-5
ASSILAGNTDTQY
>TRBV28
ASKRAWDEQY
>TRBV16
ASPPPLGYSYNEQF
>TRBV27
ASSFGTGGETQY
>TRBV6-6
ASRPGQDYNEQF
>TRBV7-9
ASRSEDEKLF
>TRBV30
AWSLGGPEEQY
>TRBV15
ATSSEGAETQY
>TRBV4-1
ASSQGLSGEQY
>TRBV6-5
ASSSYGPHYEQY
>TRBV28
ASSPAGLASQY
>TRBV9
ASSPHADYYNEQF
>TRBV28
ASSPRKETQY
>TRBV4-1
ASSHSTTGSGELF
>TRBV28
ASKHVRVENTEAF
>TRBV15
ATSRDVGQGFPEAF
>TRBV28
ASRPGQGNYGYT
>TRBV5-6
ASSPRTVDPEAF
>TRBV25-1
ASSDSHYEQY
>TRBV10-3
AISDRGAGTGTEAF
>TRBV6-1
ASSVTGGDQPQH
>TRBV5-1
ASSLGGTGVGSEQF
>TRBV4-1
ASSQAVPGLEQF
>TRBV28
ASSSSGRLNEQY
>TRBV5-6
ASSSDSTYEQY
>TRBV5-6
ASSLGWGGGGNQPQH
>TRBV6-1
ASSENPSGATDTQY
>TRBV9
ASSSRTGGNTGELF
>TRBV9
ASSESAGTLGSEQY